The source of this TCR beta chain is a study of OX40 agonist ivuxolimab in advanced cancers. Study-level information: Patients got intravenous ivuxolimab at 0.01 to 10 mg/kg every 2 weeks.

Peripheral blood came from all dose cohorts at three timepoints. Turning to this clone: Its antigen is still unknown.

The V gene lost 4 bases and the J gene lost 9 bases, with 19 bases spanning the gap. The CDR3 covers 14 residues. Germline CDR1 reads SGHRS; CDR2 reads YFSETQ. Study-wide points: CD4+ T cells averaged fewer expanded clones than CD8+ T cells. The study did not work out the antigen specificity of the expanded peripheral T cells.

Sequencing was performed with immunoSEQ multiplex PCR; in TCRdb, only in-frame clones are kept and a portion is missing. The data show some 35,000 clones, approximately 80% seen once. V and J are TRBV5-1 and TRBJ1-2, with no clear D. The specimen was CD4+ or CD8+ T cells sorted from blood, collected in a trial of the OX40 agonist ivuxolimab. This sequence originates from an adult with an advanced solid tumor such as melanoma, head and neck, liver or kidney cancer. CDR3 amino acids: CASSPGRTIWSYTF. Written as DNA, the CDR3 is TGCGCCAGCAGCCCCGGCAGGACCATTTGGAGCTACACCTTC.